Detailed here is one TCR beta chain. This record belongs to a study of blood T cell repertoires in COVID-19. Study-wide background: Material from acute and convalescent COVID-19 was sourced from the United States, Italy and Spain.

In the original workflow: Amplified reference gene primers provided the basis for estimating nucleated cell counts. The assay was immunoSEQ multiplex PCR, and TCRdb's table has in-frame clones only and misses some. From that table come the V and J calls and clone size; the DNA was used to work out D and trimming. The sample shows more than 50,000 clones, approximately 92% of them seen only once. V lost 0 bases and J lost 13, with 10 bases in between. This CDR3 comprises 11 residues. This clonotype was sampled from a man aged 60-69 years with active COVID-19. The sample taken for sequencing was peripheral blood. The chain recombines TRBV5-3 with TRBJ1-2; perhaps TRBD1 as D (6 bases). TRBV5-3 is reported as an ORF; its role is uncertain. CDR3 in DNA: TGTGCCAGAAGCTTGGTTACAGGGTGCACCTTC. Protein: CARSLVTGCTF.